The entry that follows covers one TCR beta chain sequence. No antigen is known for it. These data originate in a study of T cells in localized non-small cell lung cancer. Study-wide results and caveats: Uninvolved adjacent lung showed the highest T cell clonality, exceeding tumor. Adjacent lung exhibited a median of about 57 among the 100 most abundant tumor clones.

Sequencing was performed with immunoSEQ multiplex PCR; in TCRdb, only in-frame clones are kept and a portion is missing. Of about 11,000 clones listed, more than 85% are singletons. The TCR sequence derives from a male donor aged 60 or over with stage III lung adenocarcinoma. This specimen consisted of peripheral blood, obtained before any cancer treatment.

The DNA of the CDR3 is TGTGCCAGCAGCGCTAATGAGCAGTTCTTC. This translates into CASSANEQFF. The chain couples TRBV2 to TRBJ2-1; no firm D call. Germline CDR1 reads SNHLY; CDR2 reads FYNNEI. The V and J ends lost 6 bases and 7 bases respectively, with 4 bases between them. The CDR3 runs 10 residues.